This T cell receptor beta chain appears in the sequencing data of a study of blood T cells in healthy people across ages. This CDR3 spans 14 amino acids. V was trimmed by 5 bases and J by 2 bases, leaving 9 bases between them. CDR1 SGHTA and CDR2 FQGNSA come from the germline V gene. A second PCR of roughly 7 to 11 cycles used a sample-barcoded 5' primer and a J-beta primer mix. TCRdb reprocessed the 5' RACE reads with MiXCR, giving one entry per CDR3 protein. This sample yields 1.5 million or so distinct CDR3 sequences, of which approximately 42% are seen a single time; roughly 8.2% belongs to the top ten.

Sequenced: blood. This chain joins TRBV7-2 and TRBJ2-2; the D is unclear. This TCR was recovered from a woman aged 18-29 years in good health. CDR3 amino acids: CASSENHNTGELFF. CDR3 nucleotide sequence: TGTGCCAGCAGCGAAAACCATAACACCGGGGAGCTGTTTTTT.